This passage covers 26 T cell receptor beta chains from one sample sequenced in a study of metastatic and nonmetastatic thyroid tumors. Thyroid surgery took place with no prior treatment in any patient. Using MiXCR, TCRdb re-called clones from the PCR reads. The sample consists of roughly 6,500 clones, roughly 33% of them appearing once. Sequencing was done on a sample of adjacent normal tissue. Every receptor here comes from a male donor with papillary thyroid cancer or a benign thyroid nodule (not recorded which). Some clones in this sample may be carry-over from other donors' samples.

By sample fraction, this clone is large (0.1 to 1%). The gene calls are TRBV12-3 or TRBV12-4 and TRBJ1-2; D ambiguous. The CDR3 is 14 amino acids. V gave up 0 bases and J gave up 2 bases, with 7 bases separating them. Here the CDR3 DNA reads TGTGCCAGCAGTTTAGCACAAGCAAACTATGGCTACACCTTC. Protein: CASSLAQANYGYTF.

This rearrangement joins TRBV7-8 to TRBJ2-5; no clear D. The CDR3 covers 13 residues. Germline V gene data show CDR1 as SGHVS and CDR2 as FQNEAQ. V was clipped by 1 base and J by 4 bases, with 7 bases between them. CDR3 bases: TGTGCCAGCAGCTTAGGATCGACAGAGACCCAGTACTTC. This sequence encodes CASSLGSTETQYF.

The rearrangement joins TRBV6-5 to TRBJ1-2; weak D call: TRBD1 (6 bases). This CDR3 contains 13 residues. In germline, CDR1 is MNHEY, CDR2 SVGAGI. The ends were cut back, 7 bases at V and 14 bases at J, with 23 bases in the middle. CDR3 in DNA: TGTGCCAGCACGTTAAGGGAGGGCAGGGGCTGGACCTTC. Translated: CASTLREGRGWTF.

This chain uses TRBV27 with TRBJ2-2, with D hard to call. The germline V gene encodes CDR1 MNHEY and CDR2 SMNVEV (reference sequence). The ends were cut back, 6 bases at V and 2 bases at J, with 4 bases in the middle. The CDR3 is 12 amino acids. CDR3 DNA sequence: TGTGCCAGCAGCCTTAACACCGGGGAGCTGTTTTTT. Translated: CASSLNTGELFF.

The chain carries TRBV6-5 and TRBJ2-3, with TRBD1 identical over 8 bases. V was clipped by 4 bases and J by 4 bases; unmatched bases: 7. Germline V gene data show CDR1 as MNHEY and CDR2 as SVGAGI. The CDR3 contains 15 residues. The CDR3 spells CASSSGQGKADTQYF. The CDR3 nucleotides are TGTGCCAGCAGTTCAGGACAGGGAAAGGCAGATACGCAGTATTTT.

This chain's CDR3 is CASSGTGGGETQYF. CDR3 DNA: TGTGCCAGCAGTGGGACAGGTGGAGGAGAGACCCAGTACTTC. The J gene is TRBJ2-5, the V gene TRBV2; 7 bases agree with TRBD1. With 4 bases clipped from V and 4 bases from J, the junction kept 6 bases outside the gene matches. The germline V gene has CDR1 SNHLY and CDR2 FYNNEI. This CDR3 contains 14 residues.

This chain uses TRBV7-6 with TRBJ1-6; 9 nucleotides line up with TRBD1. J was trimmed by 1 base and V by 0 bases; bases with no gene match: 1. This CDR3 spans 17 amino acids. Germline CDR1 is SGHVS and CDR2 is FNYEAQ. The CDR3 DNA reads as TGTGCCAGCAGCTTAGCCGGGACAGGGTCCTATAATTCACCCCTCCACTTT. Translation gives CASSLAGTGSYNSPLHF. Full variable domain (outside the CDR3, taken from reference TRBV7-6 and TRBJ1-6): GAGVSQSPRYKVTKRGQDVALRCDPISGHVSLYWYRQALGQGPEFLTYFNYEAQQDKSGLPNDRFSAERPEGSISTLTIQRTEQRDSAMYRCASSLAGTGSYNSPLHFGNGTRLTVT.

The chain recombines TRBV20-1 with TRBJ2-3, with 7 nucleotides matching TRBD2. Germline lookup yields CDR1 DFQATT and CDR2 SNEGSKA (reference sequence). The CDR3 is 10 residues long. The J segment lost 6 bases and the V segment lost 6 bases, leaving 0 bases of the junction unmatched. The DNA for the CDR3 is TGCAGTGCCGGGAGGGATACGCAGTATTTT. Its protein is CSAGRDTQYF.

V and J are TRBV5-1 and TRBJ1-6, with TRBD1 as a possible D gene (5 bases). Germline CDR1 reads SGHRS; CDR2 reads YFSETQ. The CDR3 spans 17 residues. V gave up 3 bases and J gave up 5 bases, with 18 bases separating them. CDR3 bases: TGCGCCAGCAGCTCGCCTACAGGAGAGGGCCATAATTCACCCCTCCACTTT. Translating it yields CASSSPTGEGHNSPLHF.

In the case of this clone: In this CDR3 the conserved last residue, phenylalanine or tryptophan, is missing, so a read error is likely. The DNA is omitted, as the CDR3 cannot be located on it reliably, and the CDR3 follows TCRdb's listing. The chain uses TRBV9 and TRBJ1-6; the D call of TRBD1 is as the table states it, not checked on the DNA. The CDR3 extends over 12 residues, inclusive of both ends. Per germline, CDR1 SGDLS and CDR2 YYNGEE. Here the CDR3 reads CASSHLSDGTYP.

V gene TRBV30 combines with J gene TRBJ2-3; 7 bases align to TRBD2. Germline loops: CDR1 GTSNPN, CDR2 SVGIG (reference sequence). The CDR3 totals 14 residues. Trimming cost V 1 base and J 5 bases; bases outside gene matches: 6. CDR3 bases: TGTGCCTGGAGTGATAGCGGGTGGGGAGATACGCAGTATTTT. It is translated as CAWSDSGWGDTQYF.

This clone was found a few times. The chain combines TRBV28 with TRBJ2-1; TRBD2 matches at 11 bases. The junction had 2 bases not matched to a gene; V was cut back by 3 bases and J by 10 bases. Germline loops: CDR1 MDHEN, CDR2 SYDVKM. The length of the CDR3 is 13 residues. Here the CDR3 DNA reads TGTGCCAGCAGTTTGGGGACTAGCGGAGAGCAGTTCTTC. It translates to CASSLGTSGEQFF.

This clone is labeled as large. This chain uses TRBV19 with TRBJ1-1; D not certain. The CDR3 totals 18 residues. Germline CDR1 LNHDA, CDR2 SQIVND (reference sequence). V lost 6 bases and J 0 bases, leaving 23 bases between the germline ends. The CDR3 protein is CASRWDGGSEKLNTEAFF. For the CDR3, the DNA is TGTGCCAGTAGATGGGATGGAGGTTCGGAGAAGTTGAACACTGAAGCTTTCTTT.

V and J are TRBV2 and TRBJ1-2; D not resolved. CDR1 and CDR2 (germline): SNHLY, FYNNEI. This CDR3 has 13 amino acids. V was shortened by 6 bases and J by 4 bases, with 12 bases between the two germline ends. CDR3 coding DNA: TGTGCCAGCAGCTCATGGGCGGCCTATGGCTACACCTTC. As protein: CASSSWAAYGYTF.

Remarks on this clone: At one end, the junction sequence differs from germline, possibly due to a read error. This specimen includes other DNA sequences encoding the same CDR3. The chain combines TRBV18 with TRBJ1-2; 9 nucleotides align to TRBD1. The CDR3 extends over 17 amino acids. Per the germline V gene, CDR1 is KGHSH and CDR2 is LQKENI. The CDR3 sequence is CASSPNAPGQGVYGYTF. DNA of the CDR3: TGTGCCAGCTCACCAAACGCCCCGGGACAGGGAGTTTATGGCTACACCTTT.

This clone occurred a few times. A junction boundary mismatches the germline segment, possibly from a read error. The chain carries TRBV27 and TRBJ2-7; 8 nucleotides match TRBD2. Germline V lookup: CDR1 MNHEY, CDR2 SMNVEV (reference sequence). The length of the CDR3 is 18 residues. CDR3 region: CASSPLPGWTIGRDEHYF. For the CDR3, the DNA is TGTGCCAGCAGTCCACTCCCCGGTTGGACTATCGGGAGGGACGAGCATTACTTC.

About this clone itself: Germline and junction disagree at one end, which may indicate a read error. The chain has TRBV7-7 and TRBJ2-1, with D possibly matching TRBD2 (6 bases). Per germline, CDR1 SSHAT and CDR2 FNYEAQ (reference sequence). The CDR3 length is 13 residues. The chain's CDR3 is CASSISSANEQFF. The CDR3 DNA sequence: TGTGCTAGCAGCATTTCTAGCGCCAATGAGCAGTTCTTC.

The genes are TRBV18 and TRBJ1-5; TRBD1 matches at 7 bases. Germline assignment: CDR1 KGHSH and CDR2 LQKENI. V was clipped by 7 bases and J by 7 bases; unmatched bases: 7. This CDR3 has 13 residues. CDR3 residues: CASCTGVGQPQHF. CDR3 sequence (DNA): TGTGCCAGCTGTACAGGGGTTGGACAGCCCCAGCATTTT.

CDR3 coding DNA: TGTGCCAGCAGTTACGGGGGAGCGAACACTGAAGCTTTCTTT. Its protein product is CASSYGGANTEAFF. The rearrangement joins TRBV6-2 or TRBV6-3 to TRBJ1-1, with a weak D call TRBD1 (5 bases). The CDR3 runs to 14 residues. The V gene's germline CDR1 is MNHEY and CDR2 SVGEGT. V lost 2 bases and J 1 base, leaving 8 bases between the germline ends.

The CDR3 sequence is CSASALEGPVTEAFF. CDR3 in DNA: TGCAGTGCTAGTGCCTTAGAGGGGCCGGTTACTGAAGCTTTCTTT. The chain recombines TRBV20-1 with TRBJ1-1, with D possibly matching TRBD1 (5 bases). V dropped 3 bases and J dropped 5 bases, with 19 bases sitting between them. The CDR3 has 15 amino acids. Germline V CDR1 and CDR2: DFQATT, SNEGSKA (reference sequence).

V and J are TRBV30 and TRBJ2-7; 8 bases line up with TRBD1. The CDR3 is made up of 14 amino acids. V shed 0 bases and J 7 bases; nucleotides not matched to a gene: 8. Germline lookup yields CDR1 GTSNPN and CDR2 SVGIG (reference sequence). The DNA of the CDR3 is TGTGCCTGGAGTGTAAACCAGGGGGCGCGAGAGCAGTACTTC. Translated: CAWSVNQGAREQYF.

This clone was seen only once. The chain combines TRBV5-1 with TRBJ2-3, with D hard to call. The germline V gene has CDR1 SGHRS and CDR2 YFSETQ. V was pared by 0 bases and J by 0 bases, with 8 bases between. The CDR3 covers 15 residues. DNA of the CDR3: TGCGCCAGCAGCTTGGGCGGAGAGAGCACAGATACGCAGTATTTT. Protein sequence: CASSLGGESTDTQYF.

V gene TRBV6-1 combines with J gene TRBJ2-3, with 8 nucleotides matching TRBD2. Germline lookup yields CDR1 MNHNS and CDR2 SASEGT. The CDR3 sequence is 16 residues long. V shed 7 bases and J 6 bases; nucleotides not matched to a gene: 15. The CDR3 spells CASNGGSGTFWDTQYF. CDR3 sequence (DNA): TGTGCCAGCAATGGAGGTAGCGGGACTTTTTGGGATACGCAGTATTTT.

The genes are TRBV9 and TRBJ2-7; D perhaps matches TRBD2 (6 bases). The V end was cut by 4 bases, the J end by 2 bases, with 10 bases between. The CDR3 totals 13 residues. The V gene's germline CDR1 is SGDLS and CDR2 YYNGEE. CDR3 sequence reads: CASSPGVAYEQYF. Written as DNA, the CDR3 is TGTGCCAGCAGCCCGGGGGTGGCCTACGAGCAGTACTTC.

Within the sample, this clone is large. The V and J genes are TRBV6-4 and TRBJ1-2; D is ambiguous. CDR3 length equals 16 residues. The germline V gene has CDR1 MRHNA and CDR2 SNTAGT. V was cut by 6 bases and J by 3 bases, with 20 bases left in between. Here the CDR3 DNA reads TGTGCCAGCAGAGGACTAGGCGGGGATCAGGACTATGGCTACACCTTC. Amino acids: CASRGLGGDQDYGYTF.

There are a few counts of this clone. The gene calls are TRBV27 and TRBJ2-1; 7 bases are a match to TRBD2. Germline V gene data show CDR1 as MNHEY and CDR2 as SMNVEV (reference sequence). The CDR3 totals 16 residues. With V trimmed by 6 bases and J by 0 bases, 8 bases remained unmatched. CDR3 DNA sequence: TGTGCCAGCAGCTTAAGAGCGGGGAGCTCCTACAATGAGCAGTTCTTC. It yields the protein CASSLRAGSSYNEQFF.